This T cell receptor (beta chain) was captured in a study of T cells after posttransplantation cyclophosphamide. Study findings and constraints: Blood and skin or GI T cell repertoires showed limited TRB overlap. Recipient CMV seropositivity and CMV reactivation strongly tracked TRB clonality. Donor CD8+ memory clones often dominated recipient blood repertoires at later times.

Some clones are missing from TCRdb's copy, which holds only in-frame ones; the method was immunoSEQ multiplex PCR. The data show about 22,000 clones, 89% seen once. Methotrexate plus calcineurin inhibitor accompanied controls' myeloablative marrow transplants; sampling was 1 year later. To note about this clone: Its antigen is as yet unknown.

The CDR3 loop spans 14 amino acids. Germline loops: CDR1 SGHRS, CDR2 YFSETQ. With V trimmed by 0 bases and J by 7 bases, 2 bases remained unmatched. This sequence was found in a female patient between 50 and 59 years old who received an allogeneic stem cell transplant from an unrelated donor, was CMV-positive, and had chronic GVHD only. Some T cells may be the graft donor's. The source material was PBMCs, sampled after an allogeneic stem cell transplant with a calcineurin inhibitor and methotrexate. The genes are TRBV5-1 and TRBJ1-2; 11 nucleotides line up with TRBD1. The CDR3 DNA reads TGCGCCAGCAGCTTGGCCGGACAGGGGGCTGGCTACACCTTC. It is translated as CASSLAGQGAGYTF.